The TCR beta chain described here comes from a study of shared clonotypes between healthy human individuals. In the study overall: Three CD4 naive, three CD4 memory, two CD8 naive and one CD8 memory plate were used per donor. The study, taken as a whole, reports: Sampling was confined to blood; repertoires within tissues likely differ. A small donor pool kept down the genetic and exposure-history diversity that was represented.

Between the trimmed V and J ends, which lost 5 bases and 6 bases, there was a span of 12 bases. The CDR3 is 12 residues long. Germline V CDR1 and CDR2: SGHDT, YYEEEE. At a deep level, the assay was run. TCRdb keeps only in-frame clones here, not all; method: immunoSEQ multiplex PCR. The table includes 1.5 million to 2.5 million clones, 85% to 95% detected once. Naive CD8 cells comprised CD45RO-negative, CCR7-positively selected cells, excluding terminally differentiated effector memory CD45RA+ cells. In the case of this clone: Its specificity is not known.

The sequencing input was naive CD8+ T cells sorted from blood. The chain is built from TRBV5-6 and TRBJ2-7; no definite D call. This TCR derives from a man aged 18-30 years in good health. The CDR3 spells CASSFGPLEQYF. In DNA form, the CDR3 reads TGTGCCAGCAGTTTCGGGCCCCTCGAGCAGTACTTC.